This is a list of T cell receptor beta chains from one sample in a study of shared clonotypes between healthy human individuals. TCRdb keeps only in-frame clones here, not all; method: immunoSEQ multiplex PCR. Among around 1,100,000 clones listed, 70% to 85% were seen once. The sequenced sample was memory CD4+ T cells from PBMCs. These receptors were obtained from a man between 18 and 35 years old in good health. Some clones in this sample may be carry-over from other donors' samples. The CDR3 runs from the conserved cysteine through the conserved F or W. D genes are given only for firm matches. Clone sizes are given selectively: once, few, many, or a class where the clone is expanded.

J gene	V gene	D gene	clone size	CDR3 protein	CDR3 DNA
TRBJ1-2	TRBV7-2	.	.	CASSLWGNYGYTF	TGTGCCAGCAGCTTATGGGGGAACTATGGCTACACCTTC
TRBJ1-4	TRBV5-1	.	.	CASSPGAAGETNEKLFF	TGCGCCAGCAGCCCCGGAGCTGCAGGGGAAACTAATGAAAAACTGTTTTTT
TRBJ1-5	TRBV6-6	TRBD1	.	CASSSRGFSGNQPQHF	TGTGCCAGCAGCTCCAGGGGGTTTAGTGGCAATCAGCCCCAGCATTTT
TRBJ2-3	TRBV28	.	.	CASSPHHRTDTQYF	TGTGCCAGCAGTCCTCACCACCGCACAGATACGCAGTATTTT
TRBJ2-2	TRBV6-6	.	.	CASRPDGTGELFF	TGTGCCAGCAGACCCGACGGCACCGGGGAGCTGTTTTTT
TRBJ2-7	TRBV9	.	many	CASSATYGSYEQYF	TGTGCCAGCAGCGCTACTTATGGTTCCTACGAGCAGTACTTC
TRBJ2-7	TRBV7-2	.	.	CASSRSGRKYF	TGTGCCAGCAGCCGGTCGGGGAGAAAGTACTTC
TRBJ2-7	TRBV6-1	.	few	CASSEWNLEGKQAVYEQYF	TGTGCCAGCAGTGAATGGAATCTTGAGGGAAAACAGGCCGTCTACGAGCAGTACTTC
TRBJ2-3	TRBV11-2	.	.	CASGWRRDQTDTQYF	TGTGCCAGCGGGTGGAGGCGGGACCAAACAGATACGCAGTATTTT
TRBJ1-1	TRBV18	.	once	CASSPFTAGTEAFF	TGTGCCAGCTCACCATTCACGGCGGGCACTGAAGCTTTCTTT